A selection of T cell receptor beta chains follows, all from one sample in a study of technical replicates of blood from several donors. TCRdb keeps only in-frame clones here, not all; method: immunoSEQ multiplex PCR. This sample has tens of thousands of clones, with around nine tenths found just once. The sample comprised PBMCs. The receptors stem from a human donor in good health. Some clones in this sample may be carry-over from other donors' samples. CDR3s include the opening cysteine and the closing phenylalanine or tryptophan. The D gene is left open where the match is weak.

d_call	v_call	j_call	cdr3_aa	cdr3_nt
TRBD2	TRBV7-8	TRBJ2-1	CASSLTGTSDEQFF	TGTGCCAGCAGCTTAACCGGGACTAGCGATGAGCAGTTCTTC
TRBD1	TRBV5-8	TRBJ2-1	CASSTGVTAYNEQFF	TGTGCCAGCAGCACAGGGGTAACAGCCTACAATGAGCAGTTCTTC
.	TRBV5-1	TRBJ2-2	CASTGWAGNTGELFF	TGCGCCAGCACTGGTTGGGCCGGCAACACCGGGGAGCTGTTTTTT
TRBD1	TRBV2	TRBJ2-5	CASEGQVGQETQYF	TGTGCCAGCGAAGGACAGGTGGGTCAAGAGACCCAGTACTTC
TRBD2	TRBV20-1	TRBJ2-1	CSATAGGEQFF	TGCAGTGCTACGGCCGGGGGGGAGCAGTTCTTC
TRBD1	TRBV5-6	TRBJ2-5	CASSPDRVETQYF	TGTGCCAGCAGCCCGGACAGGGTTGAGACCCAGTACTTC
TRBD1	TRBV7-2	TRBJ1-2	CALRQGAYGYTF	TGTGCCCTCCGACAGGGGGCGTATGGCTACACCTTC
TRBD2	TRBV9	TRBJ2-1	CASSVEGGRAHNEQFF	TGTGCCAGCAGCGTAGAAGGCGGGAGGGCCCACAATGAGCAGTTCTTC
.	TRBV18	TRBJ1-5	CASSPPGGRGHQPQHF	TGTGCCAGCTCACCACCCGGCGGGAGGGGACATCAGCCCCAGCATTTT
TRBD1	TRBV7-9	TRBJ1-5	CASSLQGEFGPQHF	TGTGCCAGCAGCCTGCAGGGGGAATTCGGGCCCCAGCATTTT
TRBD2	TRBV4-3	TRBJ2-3	CASSRTSGGEADTQYF	TGCGCCAGCAGCCGGACTAGCGGGGGGGAGGCAGATACGCAGTATTTT